A single sample gave rise to the 29 T cell receptor beta chains below, sequenced in a study of PD-L1 blockade in urothelial cancer. The table came from immunoSEQ multiplex PCR; TCRdb's copy has only in-frame clones and leaves some out. The repertoire holds under 90,000 clones, roughly 90% seen once, with around 10% in the top ten. The specimen was PBMCs, collected around atezolizumab (anti-PD-L1) treatment. Receptor source: a man between 60 and 70 years old with urothelial cancer.

This rearrangement joins TRBV6-6 to TRBJ2-2; possibly TRBD1 for D (6 bases). V lost 2 bases, J lost 8 bases, and 15 bases lay in between. CDR1 is MNHNY and CDR2 is SVGAGI in the germline V gene (reference sequence). This CDR3 region has 15 residues. The CDR3 DNA reads as TGTGCCAGCAGTTACGCCAGGGGCCCGCAGGGGGAGCTGTTTTTT. It encodes CASSYARGPQGELFF.

J is TRBJ2-7 and V is TRBV6-6, with TRBD1 identical over 7 bases. Germline-derived CDR1 and CDR2 are MNHNY and SVGAGI (reference sequence). Losses at the gene ends were 2 bases for V and 2 bases for J; bases not matched to a gene: 9. The CDR3 extends over 16 amino acids. This CDR3 is CASSYNSGGTTYEQYF. The CDR3 nucleotides are TGTGCCAGCAGTTACAACTCAGGGGGAACCACCTACGAGCAGTACTTC.

The chain has TRBV30 and TRBJ1-4; 7 bases are shared with TRBD1. V gave up 1 base and J gave up 8 bases; unmatched junction bases: 7. The CDR3 extends over 14 amino acids. The germline V gene encodes CDR1 GTSNPN and CDR2 SVGIG (reference sequence). CDR3 sequence (DNA): TGTGCCTGGAGTGCAGGGACAGCCAGCGAAAAACTGTTTTTT. It yields the protein CAWSAGTASEKLFF.

This clone is a singleton in its sample. This chain uses TRBV30 with TRBJ2-7; D remains ambiguous. The CDR3 covers 13 residues. V lost 4 bases to trimming and J lost 4 bases, with 14 bases between them. CDR1 and CDR2 from the germline V gene are GTSNPN and SVGIG (reference sequence). CDR3 nucleotides: TGTGCCTGGAATTATCTGGGCGTATACGAGCAGTACTTC. The encoded protein is CAWNYLGVYEQYF.

V usage is TRBV5-1 and J usage is TRBJ2-1; unclear D gene. Per germline, CDR1 SGHRS and CDR2 YFSETQ. Trimming cost V 0 bases and J 6 bases, with 10 bases left between them. CDR3 size: 14 residues. CDR3 protein: CASSLDPGVNEQFF. The CDR3 bases are TGCGCCAGCAGCTTGGATCCGGGTGTCAATGAGCAGTTCTTC.

The chain employs TRBV6-6 and TRBJ1-6; no reliable D call. The CDR3 contains 15 residues. CDR1 and CDR2 from the germline V gene are MNHNY and SVGAGI (reference sequence). Trimming left V 2 bases short and J 2 bases short, with 7 bases between. CDR3 protein: CASSYGQAYNSPLHF. The CDR3 coding sequence is TGTGCCAGCAGTTACGGGCAGGCCTATAATTCACCCCTCCACTTT.

J is TRBJ2-7 and V is TRBV6-6; 7 bases line up with TRBD2. Germline V gene lookup returns CDR1 MNHNY and CDR2 SVGAGI (reference sequence). J gave up 6 bases and V 3 bases, and 2 bases lay outside the gene matches. This CDR3 is built from 12 residues. The CDR3 DNA reads as TGTGCCAGCAGTTATACGGGGGGCGAGCAGTACTTC. It translates to CASSYTGGEQYF.

The gene calls are TRBV5-1 and TRBJ2-5; D unresolved. The CDR3 has 15 amino acids. Trimming stripped 0 bases from V and 5 bases from J, with 14 bases between. Germline loops: CDR1 SGHRS, CDR2 YFSETQ. CDR3 protein: CASSLGNPRVETQYF. The CDR3 nucleotides are TGCGCCAGCAGCTTGGGGAACCCTCGGGTTGAGACCCAGTACTTC.

V is TRBV6-5 and J is TRBJ2-6; 8 bases fit TRBD1. V shed 4 bases, J shed 13 bases, and the junction held 15 bases outside the gene matches. Per the germline V gene, CDR1 is MNHEY and CDR2 is SVGAGI. This CDR3 has 16 amino acids. The CDR3 nucleotides are TGTGCCAGCAGTTCCTGGACAGGGTTGGTGGTAAGGGTCCTGACTTTC. Encoded protein: CASSSWTGLVVRVLTF.

The chain employs TRBV4-1 and TRBJ2-1, with 7 bases matching TRBD1. The CDR3 totals 16 residues. The V segment lost 2 bases and the J segment 1 base; nucleotides outside the gene matches: 5. Germline loops: CDR1 MGHRA, CDR2 YSYEKL. The CDR3 loop is CASSQQIQGSYNEQFF. CDR3 bases: TGCGCCAGCAGCCAACAAATACAGGGGTCCTACAATGAGCAGTTCTTC.

The J gene is TRBJ2-7, the V gene TRBV7-6, with 7 bases identical to TRBD1. There are 12 residues in the CDR3. CDR1 and CDR2 from the germline V gene are SGHVS and FNYEAQ. V lost 5 bases to trimming and J lost 11 bases; unmatched junction nucleotides: 9. This CDR3 reads CASSRDSGIKYF. As DNA, the CDR3 is TGTGCCAGCAGCCGGGACAGCGGTATCAAGTACTTC. Together with reference TRBV7-6 and TRBJ2-7, the CDR3 gives the full variable domain: GAGVSQSPRYKVTKRGQDVALRCDPISGHVSLYWYRQALGQGPEFLTYFNYEAQQDKSGLPNDRFSAERPEGSISTLTIQRTEQRDSAMYRCASSRDSGIKYFGPGTRLTVT.

As to this clone: Additional DNA sequences in this sample encode the identical CDR3. The J gene is TRBJ2-3, the V gene TRBV5-1, with 8 bases matching TRBD2. The V gene end was trimmed by 0 bases and the J gene end by 1 base; junction bases not matched to a gene: 1. Germline V CDR1 and CDR2: SGHRS, YFSETQ. The CDR3 contains 15 residues. The CDR3 DNA sequence: TGCGCCAGCAGCTTGGTCGGGAGGGGCACAGATACGCAGTATTTT. Translating gives CASSLVGRGTDTQYF.

The V and J genes are TRBV19 and TRBJ2-1, with a possible D match to TRBD2 (5 bases). This CDR3 is 15 amino acids long. Looked up from germline, CDR1 is LNHDA and CDR2 is SQIVND (reference sequence). Trimming pared 5 bases from V and 13 bases from J, leaving 24 bases between. The CDR3 nucleotides are TGTGCCAGTAGTGCGGGCGCCCAGTACTCCTCCCCACAGTTCTTC. As protein: CASSAGAQYSSPQFF.

This chain connects TRBV18 to TRBJ2-2, with TRBD1 matching 10 bases. The CDR3 runs to 16 residues. Germline V CDR1 and CDR2: KGHSH, LQKENI. The junction had 2 bases not matched to a gene; V was cut back by 3 bases and J by 1 base. The CDR3 loop is CASSPGQGVNTGELFF. In nucleotides, the CDR3 is TGTGCCAGCTCACCCGGACAGGGGGTGAACACCGGGGAGCTGTTTTTT.

V gene TRBV27 combines with J gene TRBJ2-7; 7 bases fit TRBD1. The V gene end was trimmed by 5 bases and the J gene end by 1 base; junction bases not matched to a gene: 8. The CDR3 length is 15 residues. Germline CDR1 is MNHEY and CDR2 is SMNVEV (reference sequence). CDR3 in DNA: TGTGCCAGCAGTACTCCGGGACAGCCTTCCTACGAGCAGTACTTC. Translated: CASSTPGQPSYEQYF.

This chain joins TRBV15 and TRBJ2-7; D is possibly TRBD2 (7 bases). CDR1 is LNHNV and CDR2 is YYDKDF in the germline V gene (reference sequence). The length of the CDR3 is 15 residues. The V and J ends lost 1 base and 3 bases respectively, with 13 bases between them. The CDR3 DNA follows: TGTGCCACCAGCAGAGGGGGGGGGCAGGGCTACGAGCAGTACTTC. Residues: CATSRGGGQGYEQYF.

This chain joins TRBV4-1 and TRBJ1-4; a weak D match, TRBD1 (6 bases). The germline CDR1 and CDR2 sequences are MGHRA and YSYEKL. The CDR3 sequence is 15 residues long. Trimming shortened V by 0 bases and J by 5 bases, and 10 bases separated the two germline ends. The CDR3 DNA follows: TGCGCCAGCAGCCAAGAACAGGGTTTCAATGAAAAACTGTTTTTT. As protein: CASSQEQGFNEKLFF.

The genes are TRBV6-1 and TRBJ2-1, with unresolved D. The V end lost 2 bases, the J end lost 4 bases, and 9 bases lay between the germline ends. Germline lookup yields CDR1 MNHNS and CDR2 SASEGT. The CDR3 is 14 residues long. CDR3 nucleotide sequence: TGTGCCAGCAGTGAACCCCCTAATTACAATGAGCAGTTCTTC. Protein: CASSEPPNYNEQFF.

The rearrangement joins TRBV2 to TRBJ2-3; 10 positions agree with TRBD1. Germline assignment: CDR1 SNHLY and CDR2 FYNNEI. With V trimmed by 9 bases and J by 4 bases, 7 bases remained unmatched. This CDR3 has 14 amino acids. CDR3 coding DNA: TGTGCCAGTCACCGGGACAGGGGTTCAGATACGCAGTATTTT. Its protein is CASHRDRGSDTQYF.

V is TRBV27 and J is TRBJ1-5; 7 nucleotides line up with TRBD1. Trimming cost V 4 bases and J 8 bases; bases outside gene matches: 11. Germline values: CDR1 MNHEY, CDR2 SMNVEV (reference sequence). This CDR3 comprises 15 residues. The CDR3 is CASSSGTADIKPQHF. DNA for the CDR3: TGTGCCAGCAGTTCGGGGACAGCGGATATCAAGCCCCAGCATTTT.

The table lists this clone with a count of one. This chain links TRBV11-2 with TRBJ2-1; perhaps TRBD2 as D (6 bases). CDR1 and CDR2 from the germline V gene are SGHAT and FQNNGV. Deletions cut 5 bases from V and 2 bases from J, with 13 bases between. The CDR3 runs 15 residues. The chain's CDR3 is CASSRGGATYNEQFF. The DNA of the CDR3 is TGTGCCAGCAGCCGTGGAGGGGCTACCTACAATGAGCAGTTCTTC.

The chain carries TRBV7-2 and TRBJ1-1; the match to TRBD1 covers 7 bases. The V and J ends lost 5 bases and 0 bases, in that order; junction bases with no gene match: 12. The V gene's germline CDR1 is SGHTA and CDR2 FQGNSA. The CDR3 consists of 17 residues. The CDR3 nucleotides read TGTGCCAGCAGCCCGGGACAGCTACTTTCTTTGAACACTGAAGCTTTCTTT. It yields the protein CASSPGQLLSLNTEAFF.

In its sample, this clone was seen once. The rearrangement joins TRBV19 to TRBJ1-5; 8 bases match TRBD1. Trimming cost V 4 bases and J 3 bases; bases outside gene matches: 2. The length of the CDR3 is 14 residues. In germline, CDR1 is LNHDA, CDR2 SQIVND (reference sequence). This CDR3 is CASSTDRVNQPQHF. In DNA form, the CDR3 reads TGTGCCAGTAGTACGGACAGGGTCAATCAGCCCCAGCATTTT.

The V call is TRBV29-1, the J call TRBJ2-5; 13 bases line up with TRBD2. The length of the CDR3 is 16 residues. V shed 1 base, J shed 5 bases, and the junction held 7 bases outside the gene matches. The germline V gene encodes CDR1 SQVTM and CDR2 ANQGSEA. DNA for the CDR3: TGCAGCGTTGAAGCTACTAGCGGGAGGGCCGGGGAGACCCAGTACTTC. It yields the protein CSVEATSGRAGETQYF.

The chain recombines TRBV18 with TRBJ2-3; D perhaps matches TRBD1 (6 bases). From germline, CDR1 is KGHSH and CDR2 LQKENI. This CDR3 spans 17 amino acids. The germline V and J ends were trimmed by 6 bases and 2 bases, with 21 bases remaining between them. In DNA, the CDR3 is TGTGCCAGCTCGAAACTACCCAGGGACACCCTCACAGATACGCAGTATTTT. Amino acids: CASSKLPRDTLTDTQYF.

The chain recombines TRBV10-3 with TRBJ2-3, with TRBD2 as a possible D gene (7 bases). Germline lookup yields CDR1 ENHRY and CDR2 SYGVKD. This CDR3 region has 15 residues. The ends were cut back, 5 bases at V and 5 bases at J, with 17 bases in the middle. Here the CDR3 DNA reads TGTGCCATCAGTAACTCCCGGGGGGCGGTAGATACGCAGTATTTT. It is translated as CAISNSRGAVDTQYF.

This chain links TRBV5-6 with TRBJ1-2; 9 bases match TRBD1. The germline CDR1 and CDR2 sequences are SGHDT and YYEEEE. The CDR3 runs to 14 residues. With 0 bases clipped from V and 4 bases from J, the junction kept 1 base outside the gene matches. The CDR3 coding sequence is TGTGCCAGCAGCTTGGGGACAGGGGCCTATGGCTACACCTTC. Its translation: CASSLGTGAYGYTF.

V usage is TRBV18 and J usage is TRBJ2-1; 10 bases fit TRBD1. V gave up 4 bases and J gave up 2 bases; unmatched junction bases: 2. From germline, CDR1 is KGHSH and CDR2 LQKENI. This CDR3 comprises 15 residues. In DNA form, the CDR3 reads TGTGCCAGCTCACTAGGGACAGGGGCCTACAATGAGCAGTTCTTC. Amino acids: CASSLGTGAYNEQFF.

The chain uses TRBV9 and TRBJ2-5; 7 nucleotides line up with TRBD2. Germline assignment: CDR1 SGDLS and CDR2 YYNGEE. V shed 2 bases, J shed 3 bases, and the junction held 16 bases outside the gene matches. This CDR3 is built from 18 residues. The CDR3 DNA reads as TGTGCCAGCAGCGTCCACTCCAGGACCTTGGGGGGGGAAGAGACCCAGTACTTC. Protein sequence: CASSVHSRTLGGEETQYF.